This TCR beta chain was observed in a study of cytomegalovirus exposure and HLA in healthy donors. PCR employed 60 Vbeta and 13 Jbeta primers. Authors' data handling: A later analysis counted 70 million to 85 million unique TCR beta chains, 9.5 million to 12 million shared. Profiled with immunoSEQ multiplex PCR; TCRdb holds only in-frame clones, not every one. V and J calls and clone size follow that table, whereas D and trimming were derived from the DNA. Of some 60,000 clones in the sample, around 82% were seen once. This clone was counted only a few times. Germline lookup yields CDR1 SGHNT and CDR2 YENEEA. V was pared by 2 bases and J by 4 bases, with 14 bases of the junction left unmatched. This CDR3 region has 19 residues.

Sequencing was done on a sample of PBMCs. V usage is TRBV11-3 and J usage is TRBJ1-1; TRBD1 matches at 12 bases. This TCR was recovered from a male donor in good health and CMV-seronegative. Here the CDR3 DNA reads TGTGCCAGCAGCTTATGGGACAGGGGGCCTCCCCGGACTACCACTGAAGCTTTCTTT. Translating gives CASSLWDRGPPRTTTEAFF.